This TCR beta chain was sequenced for a study of shared clonotypes between healthy human individuals. Study-level points and caveats: What rarefaction showed was incomplete sorted-subset sequencing despite large depth. Clonotypes not shared had lower generation probabilities than those common to all four donors. Clonotype sharing across a few donors was observed for about 5.5% of naive CD4 clonotypes.

The germline CDR1 and CDR2 sequences are KGHSY and FQNENV. Trimming stripped 4 bases from V and 6 bases from J, with 16 bases between. The CDR3 covers 14 residues. Using immunoSEQ multiplex PCR, the repertoire was profiled, and TCRdb retains in-frame clones only, with some absent. The sample lists around 2,000,000 clones; around 96% were seen once. Comments on this clone: The antigen is undetermined.

Naive CD8 cells lacked CD45RO, underwent positive selection for CCR7 and left out terminally differentiated effector memory CD45RA+ cells. The rearrangement joins TRBV16 to TRBJ2-7; TRBD2 might be the D (5 bases). The sequenced sample consisted of naive CD8+ T cells sorted from blood. The origin of this receptor is a man younger than 35 in good health. The CDR3 DNA follows: TGTGCCAGCAGCCCAGGAGGAGGCCCCTTCGAGCAGTACTTC. It translates to CASSPGGGPFEQYF.